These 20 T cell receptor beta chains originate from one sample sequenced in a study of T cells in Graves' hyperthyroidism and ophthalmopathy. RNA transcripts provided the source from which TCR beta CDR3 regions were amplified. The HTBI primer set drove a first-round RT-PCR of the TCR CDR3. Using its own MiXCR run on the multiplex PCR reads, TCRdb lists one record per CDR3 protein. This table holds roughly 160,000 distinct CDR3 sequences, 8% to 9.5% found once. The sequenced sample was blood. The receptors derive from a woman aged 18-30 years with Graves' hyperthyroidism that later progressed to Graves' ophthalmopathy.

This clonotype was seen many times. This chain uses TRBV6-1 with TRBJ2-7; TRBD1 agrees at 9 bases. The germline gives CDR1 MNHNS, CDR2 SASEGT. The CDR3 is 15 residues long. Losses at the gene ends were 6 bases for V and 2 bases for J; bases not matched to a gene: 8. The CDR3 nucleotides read TGTGCCAGCAGATTACCGGGACAGGGAACCTACGAGCAGTACTTC. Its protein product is CASRLPGQGTYEQYF.

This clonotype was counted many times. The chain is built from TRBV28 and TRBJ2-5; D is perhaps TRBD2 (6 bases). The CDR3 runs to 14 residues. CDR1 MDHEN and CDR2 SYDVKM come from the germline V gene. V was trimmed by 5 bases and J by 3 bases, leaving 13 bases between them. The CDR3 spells CASSIMGGKETQYF. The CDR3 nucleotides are TGTGCCAGCAGTATAATGGGAGGAAAAGAGACCCAGTACTTC.

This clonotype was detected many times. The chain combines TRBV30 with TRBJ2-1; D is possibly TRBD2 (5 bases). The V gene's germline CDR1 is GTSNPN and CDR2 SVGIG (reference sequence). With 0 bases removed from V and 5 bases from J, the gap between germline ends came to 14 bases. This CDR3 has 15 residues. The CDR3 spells CAWSVSGSYHNEQFF. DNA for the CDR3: TGTGCCTGGAGTGTAAGTGGGAGTTATCACAATGAGCAGTTCTTC.

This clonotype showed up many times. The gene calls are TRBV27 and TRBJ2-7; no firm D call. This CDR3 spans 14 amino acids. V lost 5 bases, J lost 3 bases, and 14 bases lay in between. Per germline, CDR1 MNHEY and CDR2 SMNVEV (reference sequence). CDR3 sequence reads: CASSLYKAGYEQYF. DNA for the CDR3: TGTGCCAGCAGTCTCTACAAGGCAGGCTACGAGCAGTACTTC.

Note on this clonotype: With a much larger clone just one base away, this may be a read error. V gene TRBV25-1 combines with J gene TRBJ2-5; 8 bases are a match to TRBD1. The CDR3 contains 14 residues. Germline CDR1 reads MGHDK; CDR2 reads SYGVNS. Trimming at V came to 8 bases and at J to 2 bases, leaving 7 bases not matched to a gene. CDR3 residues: CASGVYRGQETQYF. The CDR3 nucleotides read TGTGCCAGCGGTGTCTACAGGGGGCAAGAGACCCAGTACTTC.

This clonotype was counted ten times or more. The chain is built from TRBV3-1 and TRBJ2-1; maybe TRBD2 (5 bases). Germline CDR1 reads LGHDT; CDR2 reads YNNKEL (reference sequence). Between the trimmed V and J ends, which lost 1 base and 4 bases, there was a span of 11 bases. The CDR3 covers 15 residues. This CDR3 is CASSQGGTSYNEQFF. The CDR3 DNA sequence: TGTGCCAGCAGCCAAGGCGGTACTAGTTACAATGAGCAGTTCTTC.

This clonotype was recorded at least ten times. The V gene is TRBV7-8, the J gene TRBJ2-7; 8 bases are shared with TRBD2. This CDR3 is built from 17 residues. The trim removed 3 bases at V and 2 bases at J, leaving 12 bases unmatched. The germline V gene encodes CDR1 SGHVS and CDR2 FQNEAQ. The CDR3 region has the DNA TGTGCCAGCAGCTTCAAGCTAGCGGGCGGCCTTACCTACGAGCAGTACTTC. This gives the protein CASSFKLAGGLTYEQYF. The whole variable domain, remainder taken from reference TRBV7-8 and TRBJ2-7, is GAGVSQSPRYKVAKRGQDVALRCDPISGHVSLFWYQQALGQGPEFLTYFQNEAQLDKSGLPSDRFFAERPEGSVSTLKIQRTQQEDSAVYLCASSFKLAGGLTYEQYFGPGTRLTVT.

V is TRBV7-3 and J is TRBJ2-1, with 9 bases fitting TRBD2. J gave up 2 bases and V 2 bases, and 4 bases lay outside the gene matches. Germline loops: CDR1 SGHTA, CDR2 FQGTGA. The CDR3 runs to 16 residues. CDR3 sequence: CASSLLAGTTYNEQFF. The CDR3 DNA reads TGTGCCAGCAGCTTACTAGCGGGAACGACCTACAATGAGCAGTTCTTC.

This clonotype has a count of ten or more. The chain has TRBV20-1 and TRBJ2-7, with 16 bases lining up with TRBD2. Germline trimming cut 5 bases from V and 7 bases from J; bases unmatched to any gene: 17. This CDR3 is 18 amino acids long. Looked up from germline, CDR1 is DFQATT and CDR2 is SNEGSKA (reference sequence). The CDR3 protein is CSAHTFSGLAGGLYEQYF. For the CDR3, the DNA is TGCAGTGCTCATACCTTCTCGGGACTAGCGGGGGGGCTTTATGAGCAGTACTTC.

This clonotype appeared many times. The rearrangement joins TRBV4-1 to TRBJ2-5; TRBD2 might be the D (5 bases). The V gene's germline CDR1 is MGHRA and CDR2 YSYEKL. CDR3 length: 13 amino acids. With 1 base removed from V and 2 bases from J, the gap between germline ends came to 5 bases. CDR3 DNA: TGCGCCAGCAGCCAAGGGAGGCAAGAGACCCAGTACTTC. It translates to CASSQGRQETQYF.

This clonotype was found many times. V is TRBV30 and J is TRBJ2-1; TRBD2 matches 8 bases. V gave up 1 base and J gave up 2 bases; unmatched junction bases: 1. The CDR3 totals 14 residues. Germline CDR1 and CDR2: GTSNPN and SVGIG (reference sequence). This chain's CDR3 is CAWSEGLAYNEQFF. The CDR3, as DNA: TGTGCCTGGAGTGAGGGACTAGCCTACAATGAGCAGTTCTTC.

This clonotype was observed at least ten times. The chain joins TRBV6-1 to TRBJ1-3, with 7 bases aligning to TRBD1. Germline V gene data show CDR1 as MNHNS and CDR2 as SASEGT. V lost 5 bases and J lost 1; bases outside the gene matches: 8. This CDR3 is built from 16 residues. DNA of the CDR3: TGTGCCAGCAGTCGTATTGAGGGGGCTTCTGGAAACACCATATATTTT. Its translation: CASSRIEGASGNTIYF.

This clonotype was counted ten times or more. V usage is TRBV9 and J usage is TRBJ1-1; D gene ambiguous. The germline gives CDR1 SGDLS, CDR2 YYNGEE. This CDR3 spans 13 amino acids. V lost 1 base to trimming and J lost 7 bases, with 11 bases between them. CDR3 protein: CASSVNEGGEAFF. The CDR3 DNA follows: TGTGCCAGCAGCGTAAACGAGGGTGGTGAAGCTTTCTTT.

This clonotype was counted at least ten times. DNA of the CDR3: TGTGCCAGCAGCTTAATGGGGGGGCCGGCAGATACGCAGTATTTT. Protein sequence: CASSLMGGPADTQYF. The chain is built from TRBV7-3 and TRBJ2-3; D might be TRBD2 (7 bases). The germline V and J ends were trimmed by 1 base and 4 bases, with 12 bases remaining between them. CDR3 length: 15 amino acids. In germline, CDR1 is SGHTA, CDR2 FQGTGA.

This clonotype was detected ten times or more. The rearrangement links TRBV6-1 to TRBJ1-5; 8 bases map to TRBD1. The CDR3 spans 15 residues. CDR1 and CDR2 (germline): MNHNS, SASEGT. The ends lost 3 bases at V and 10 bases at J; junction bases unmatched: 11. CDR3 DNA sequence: TGTGCCAGCAGTGATCGGGCAGGGGGCCAGGGTCCCCAGCATTTT. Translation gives CASSDRAGGQGPQHF.

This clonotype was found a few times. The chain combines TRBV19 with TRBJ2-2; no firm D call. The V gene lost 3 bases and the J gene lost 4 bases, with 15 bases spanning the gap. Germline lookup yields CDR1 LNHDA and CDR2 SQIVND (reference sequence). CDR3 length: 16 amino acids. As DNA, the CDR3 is TGTGCCAGTAGTATCTCCGGGTTCCCCTTCACCGGGGAGCTGTTTTTT. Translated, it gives CASSISGFPFTGELFF.

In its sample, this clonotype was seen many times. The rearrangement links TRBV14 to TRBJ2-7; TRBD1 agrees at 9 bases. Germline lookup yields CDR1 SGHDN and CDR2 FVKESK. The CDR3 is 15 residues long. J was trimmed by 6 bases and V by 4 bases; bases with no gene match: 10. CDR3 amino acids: CASSLTGGAKVEQYF. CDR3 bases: TGTGCCAGCAGCCTAACAGGGGGCGCGAAGGTCGAGCAGTACTTC.

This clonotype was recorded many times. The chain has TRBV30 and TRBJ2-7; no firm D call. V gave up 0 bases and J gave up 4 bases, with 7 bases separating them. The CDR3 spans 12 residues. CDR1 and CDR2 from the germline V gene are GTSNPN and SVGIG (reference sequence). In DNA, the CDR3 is TGTGCCTGGAGTGTACCGGGTTACGAGCAGTACTTC. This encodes CAWSVPGYEQYF.

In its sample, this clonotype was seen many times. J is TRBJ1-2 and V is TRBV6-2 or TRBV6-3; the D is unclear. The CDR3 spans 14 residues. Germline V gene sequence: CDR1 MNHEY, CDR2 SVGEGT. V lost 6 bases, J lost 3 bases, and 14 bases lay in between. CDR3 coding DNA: TGTGCCAGCAGCTCAGGCCCCCAACACTATGGCTACACCTTC. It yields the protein CASSSGPQHYGYTF.

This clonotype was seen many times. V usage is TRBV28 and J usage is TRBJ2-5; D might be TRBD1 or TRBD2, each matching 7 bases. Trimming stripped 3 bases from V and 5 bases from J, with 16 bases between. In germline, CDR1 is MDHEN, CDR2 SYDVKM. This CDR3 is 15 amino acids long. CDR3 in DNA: TGTGCCAGCAGTTTGAGGCAGGGGGGAGGGGAGACCCAGTACTTC. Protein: CASSLRQGGGETQYF.